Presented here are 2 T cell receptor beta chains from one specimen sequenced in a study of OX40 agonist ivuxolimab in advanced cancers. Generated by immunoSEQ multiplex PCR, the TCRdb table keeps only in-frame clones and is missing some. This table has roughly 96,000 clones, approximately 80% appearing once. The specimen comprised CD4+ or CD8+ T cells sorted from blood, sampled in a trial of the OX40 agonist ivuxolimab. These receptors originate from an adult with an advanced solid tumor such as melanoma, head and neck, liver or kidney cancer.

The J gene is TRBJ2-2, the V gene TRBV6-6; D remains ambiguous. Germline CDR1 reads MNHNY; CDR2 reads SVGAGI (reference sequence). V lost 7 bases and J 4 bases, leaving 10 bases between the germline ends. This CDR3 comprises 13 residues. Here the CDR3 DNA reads TGTGCCAGCAACCGACCAGGCACCGGGGAGCTGTTTTTT. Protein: CASNRPGTGELFF.

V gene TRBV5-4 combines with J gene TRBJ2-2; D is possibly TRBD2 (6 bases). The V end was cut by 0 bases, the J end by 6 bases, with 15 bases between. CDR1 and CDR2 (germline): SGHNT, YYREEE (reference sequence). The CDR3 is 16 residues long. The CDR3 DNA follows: TGTGCCAGCAGCTTGGGCTCTAGAGGAGGGCCCGGGGAGCTGTTTTTT. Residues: CASSLGSRGGPGELFF.